This T cell receptor beta chain was recovered during a study of T cells in Graves' hyperthyroidism and ophthalmopathy (dated by TCRdb to the late 2010s). Concerning the study at large: Peripheral blood samples were taken at the time of initial diagnosis, prior to any treatment. To identify TCR V-J signatures that set the groups apart, the researchers used a discovery cohort of approximately 98 patients, made up of 40 to 45 with Graves' ophthalmopathy and 55 to 65 with stable Graves' hyperthyroidism. Whether ophthalmopathy could be predicted prospectively was tested in an independent validation cohort made up of 18 to 20 hyperthyroidism patients plus 17 patients who later progressed to ophthalmopathy. For training and testing, the 100 or so patients in the discovery cohort were randomly divided in a 7:3 ratio. Thyroid tissue and blood T-cell repertoires from several Graves' hyperthyroidism patients were also compared in the study. Following sampling, methimazole starting at 30 mg daily was given to hyperthyroidism patients, and high-dose intravenous methylprednisolone was given to ophthalmopathy patients. According to the paper, TCR Vbeta CDR3 sequencing was carried out on roughly 130 peripheral blood samples, which came from 40 to 45 ophthalmopathy, under 85 hyperthyroidism and about 17 progressor patients.

A word on this clonotype: It has no known antigen specificity. Base qualities are not at hand, and no much larger clone is one base apart.

Stable Graves' hyperthyroidism was defined as no progression to ophthalmopathy during 18 months of follow-up. The hyperthyroidism patients were between 18 and 65 years old and newly diagnosed, with a disease duration of less than 2 months. Patients with uncontrolled infections, other autoimmune diseases, pregnancy or lactation were excluded. Clinical symptoms, serum thyroxine and TRAb, thyroid ultrasound, and orbital computed tomography formed the basis for the diagnoses. PBMCs were isolated from 7.5 to 10 ml of fresh peripheral blood by Ficoll-Paque density gradient centrifugation. Total RNA was extracted with Trizol reagent, and quality was checked on an Agilent 2100 Bioanalyzer. Study-wide findings and limitations: Most expanded thyroid clonotypes (frequency above 0.001) were also detected in blood, suggesting blood repertoires may reflect thyroid immune responses. A 13 V-J signature model separated ophthalmopathy from stable hyperthyroidism, with 87.88% sensitivity and roughly 81% specificity in cross-validation and 80%/75% in testing. In validation, the model predicted progression to ophthalmopathy with 55% to 71% sensitivity and approximately 74% specificity, a median of around six months before onset. No statistical method was used to fix the sample size in advance, and group allocation was not hidden from the investigators.

From cysteine to phenylalanine, the CDR3 is 19 amino acids long. Just CDR3 DNA is preserved here, 57 bases in frame from base 1. At the junction V is shortened by 5 bases and J by 3 bases, with 26 bases in between. For CDR1 and CDR2, the germline V gene lists SNHLY and FYNNEI. The TCR beta CDR3 regions were amplified from RNA transcripts. For the first round of RT-PCR on the TCR CDR3, the HTBI primer set was used together with the Qiagen OneStep RT-PCR kit. Libraries were constructed in a second round of multiplex PCR, after which size selection and purification were carried out. Paired-end sequencing of the libraries was performed with 100 bp reads on an Illumina HiSeq2000. From the authors' description of their analysis: SOAPnuke was used to process the raw data, with reads discarded if the reads contained adapters or uncalled bases, had a mean Phred below 15, or lacked an exact constant-primer or identifier match. High-quality paired reads were merged with COPE v1.2.5, and unique nucleotide sequences were defined as clonotypes. MiTCR v1.1 was used to align the clonotypes against IMGT TRBV, TRBD and TRBJ reference segments. Analysis was restricted to V-J combinations with a frequency above 0.0001, which covered roughly 99% of repertoires. The TCS score was defined as F50 (clonal expansion) divided by E x V (chaos), with BLOSUM62-based TCRdist calculated between CDR3 peptides within each V-J. Welch's t-statistics and random forest reduced 500 to 550 V-J features to about 13, which were used in a naive Bayes classifier (R e1071). The public reads were quality trimmed at Q25 with fastp and then assembled into clones with MiXCR by TCRdb, keeping productive beta chains. Every entry covers one CDR3 protein and lists the most common genes and DNA from its rows. These V and J calls are TCRdb output, not the study's own analysis. Here the sample has 540,000 or so distinct CDR3 sequences; 15% to 19% occur a single time. Approximately 7% of the sample goes to the ten largest clones.

The receptor chain draws on TRBV2 and TRBJ2-1, with a weak D call of TRBD1 (6 bases match). Material for sequencing was blood. The origin of this receptor is a woman in her thirties with Graves' hyperthyroidism. CDR3 reads: CASSYTQGPTGFRYNEQFF. In nucleotide form, the sequence is TGTGCCAGCAGTTACACGCAAGGCCCTACAGGGTTCCGCTACAATGAGCAGTTCTTC. Outside the CDR3, residues come from the reference TRBV2 and TRBJ2-1 proteins, so the full variable domain is: EPEVTQTPSHQVTQMGQEVILRCVPISNHLYFYWYRQILGQKVEFLVSFYNNEISEKSEIFDDQFSVERPDGSNFTLKIRSTKLEDSAMYFCASSYTQGPTGFRYNEQFFGPGTRLTVL.